Presented here are 21 T cell receptor beta chains from one specimen sequenced in a study of human thymus T cells (dated by TCRdb to 2020 to 2022). Library creation used the immunoSEQ multiplex PCR assay. Sourced from immuneACCESS, this table was stored by TCRdb with only in-frame sequences that have V and J called. A share of the clones is absent; for the studies checked, an unresolved V gene accounts for under half, and the remainder has no known explanation. This sample holds 100,000 to 150,000 clones; about 95% were observed only once. The ten largest clones take up 0.02% to 0.03% of the sample. Thymus tissue was obtained as surgical resects removed during corrective cardiac surgery. The material sequenced was thymus tissue. Every receptor here comes from a boy under three years old with a congenital heart defect but otherwise immunologically healthy.

The chain couples TRBV7-2 to TRBJ1-3; 9 bases are shared with TRBD1. CDR1 and CDR2 from the germline V gene are SGHTA and FQGNSA. The CDR3 runs to 14 residues. J was trimmed by 6 bases and V by 5 bases; bases with no gene match: 5. CDR3 loop: CASSPGQGINTIYF. The CDR3 DNA is TGTGCCAGCAGCCCGGGACAGGGAATAAACACCATATATTTT.

This clone was seen once. This sequence joins TRBV4-1 and TRBJ2-5, with 8 bases aligning to TRBD2. This CDR3 comprises 15 residues. The germline V gene has CDR1 MGHRA and CDR2 YSYEKL. V lost 2 bases and J lost 2; bases outside the gene matches: 4. CDR3 nucleotide sequence: TGCGCCAGCAGCCAAACGCCGGGAGGGCAAGAGACCCAGTACTTC. Translating gives CASSQTPGGQETQYF.

The rearrangement links TRBV14 to TRBJ2-7; 8 bases are shared with TRBD1. The CDR3 extends over 15 amino acids. Germline CDR1 SGHDN, CDR2 FVKESK. V lost 2 bases, J lost 4 bases, and 7 bases stayed unmatched. For the CDR3, the DNA is TGTGCCAGCAGCCAACTGAGGACAGGGAGGTACGAGCAGTACTTC. Translating gives CASSQLRTGRYEQYF.

This rearrangement joins TRBV30 to TRBJ2-2; D uncertain. The CDR3 has 15 residues. V gave up 3 bases and J gave up 5 bases, with 16 bases separating them. Germline CDR1 and CDR2: GTSNPN and SVGIG (reference sequence). The CDR3 sequence: CAWRIGHRSTGELFF. CDR3 in DNA: TGTGCCTGGAGAATAGGTCACAGATCAACCGGGGAGCTGTTTTTT.

This clone was counted a few times. V gene TRBV9 combines with J gene TRBJ2-5; D remains ambiguous. The CDR3 is made up of 13 amino acids. Germline CDR1 is SGDLS and CDR2 is YYNGEE. Between the trimmed V and J ends, which lost 5 bases and 9 bases, there was a span of 17 bases. The CDR3 sequence: CASSAGGSRAQYF. The CDR3 DNA sequence: TGTGCCAGCAGTGCCGGTGGTAGTCGGGCCCAGTACTTC. Combining the CDR3 with reference TRBV9 and TRBJ2-5 gives the whole variable domain DSGVTQTPKHLITATGQRVTLRCSPRSGDLSVYWYQQSLDQGLQFLIQYYNGEERAKGNILERFSAQQFPDLHSELNLSSLELGDSALYFCASSAGGSRAQYFGPGTRLLVL.

The chain recombines TRBV7-9 with TRBJ2-7; D possibly corresponds to TRBD1 (5 bases). The CDR3 totals 14 residues. Deletions cut 0 bases from V and 3 bases from J, with 9 bases between. Germline lookup yields CDR1 SEHNR and CDR2 FQNEAQ (reference sequence). The CDR3 is CASSLASRDYEQYF. For the CDR3, the DNA is TGTGCCAGCAGCTTAGCAAGCAGGGACTACGAGCAGTACTTC.

This clone has a single count. The gene calls are TRBV7-9 and TRBJ2-1; D remains unclear. Germline CDR1 SEHNR, CDR2 FQNEAQ (reference sequence). The ends were cut back, 0 bases at V and 0 bases at J, with 9 bases in the middle. This CDR3 contains 16 residues. The DNA for the CDR3 is TGTGCCAGCAGCTTAGCGAAAGGTGACTCCTACAATGAGCAGTTCTTC. This encodes CASSLAKGDSYNEQFF.

This chain joins TRBV4-2 and TRBJ1-2; no clear D gene. Trimming removed 2 bases at V and 4 bases at J, with 11 bases between. CDR1 and CDR2 (germline): LGHNA, YNFKEQ. CDR3 length equals 14 residues. The CDR3 loop reads CASSQSGQTYGYTF. In nucleotides, the CDR3 is TGTGCCAGCAGCCAATCGGGCCAGACCTATGGCTACACCTTC.

The chain recombines TRBV29-1 with TRBJ1-2; D unclear. V was pared by 3 bases and J by 1 base, with 21 bases between. This CDR3 comprises 17 residues. The germline V gene encodes CDR1 SQVTM and CDR2 ANQGSEA. CDR3 sequence reads: CSVEAERDLFVNYGYTF. CDR3 sequence (DNA): TGCAGCGTTGAGGCTGAGAGAGACCTCTTCGTTAACTATGGCTACACCTTC.

J is TRBJ2-2 and V is TRBV19; 9 bases line up with TRBD1. J was trimmed by 2 bases and V by 5 bases; bases with no gene match: 12. The CDR3 extends over 18 amino acids. From germline, CDR1 is LNHDA and CDR2 SQIVND (reference sequence). The CDR3 bases are TGTGCCAGTAGTCCAAAACAAACAGGGGGCCTCAACACCGGGGAGCTGTTTTTT. Protein sequence: CASSPKQTGGLNTGELFF.

The chain links TRBV4-1 to TRBJ2-2; TRBD2 agrees at 7 bases. The CDR3 contains 17 residues. From germline, CDR1 is MGHRA and CDR2 YSYEKL. V lost 4 bases and J lost 2; bases outside the gene matches: 10. CDR3 nucleotides: TGCGCCAGCAGCCCGCCTCCCCTAGCGGTTAACACCGGGGAGCTGTTTTTT. This encodes CASSPPPLAVNTGELFF.

This clone was observed a single time. This CDR3 is CASRYRHSLTTRYGYTF. CDR3 DNA: TGCGCCAGCAGATATCGACATTCTCTAACAACCCGATATGGCTACACCTTC. The V gene is TRBV5-1, the J gene TRBJ1-2; D gene ambiguous. The V gene lost 5 bases and the J gene lost 5 bases, with 25 bases spanning the gap. From germline, CDR1 is SGHRS and CDR2 YFSETQ. The length of the CDR3 is 17 residues.

The rearrangement joins TRBV6-1 to TRBJ1-2; D is undetermined. The length of the CDR3 is 12 residues. From germline, CDR1 is MNHNS and CDR2 SASEGT. V lost 6 bases and J lost 4, with 9 bases in between. This CDR3 is CASRYRGYGYTF. The CDR3 region has the DNA TGTGCCAGCAGGTACAGAGGCTATGGCTACACCTTC.

This chain joins TRBV28 and TRBJ1-1; weak D call: TRBD1 (5 bases). This CDR3 contains 17 residues. V lost 10 bases, J lost 0 bases, and 24 bases lay in between. Germline values: CDR1 MDHEN, CDR2 SYDVKM. CDR3 DNA: TGTGCCACCCGAACTGAGGCAGTGAGGGGCCTGAACACTGAAGCTTTCTTT. Amino acids: CATRTEAVRGLNTEAFF. Complete variable domain (other parts from reference TRBV28 and TRBJ1-1): DVKVTQSSRYLVKRTGEKVFLECVQDMDHENMFWYRQDPGLGLRLIYFSYDVKMKEKGDIPEGYSVSREKKERFSLILESASTNQTSMYLCATRTEAVRGLNTEAFFGQGTRLTVV.

The chain is built from TRBV4-3 and TRBJ2-3; 9 bases match TRBD1. V gave up 4 bases and J gave up 6 bases; unmatched junction bases: 11. CDR1 is LGHNA and CDR2 is YSLEER in the germline V gene. CDR3 length: 16 residues. The DNA of the CDR3 is TGCGCCAGCAGCCCAGCAGGGACAGGGCTAATGGATACGCAGTATTTT. Protein sequence: CASSPAGTGLMDTQYF.

This chain joins TRBV15 and TRBJ1-5, with a weak D call TRBD1 (6 bases). Germline CDR1 and CDR2: LNHNV and YYDKDF (reference sequence). V was clipped by 0 bases and J by 3 bases, with 9 bases between them. The CDR3 has 15 residues. This CDR3 reads CATSRDRGHNQPQHF. The DNA for the CDR3 is TGTGCCACCAGCAGAGACAGGGGCCACAATCAGCCCCAGCATTTT.

The chain combines TRBV7-9 with TRBJ1-3; 9 nucleotides agree with TRBD1. V lost 5 bases to trimming and J lost 8 bases; unmatched junction nucleotides: 10. CDR1 and CDR2 (germline): SEHNR, FQNEAQ (reference sequence). This CDR3 is built from 15 residues. The DNA for the CDR3 is TGTGCCAGCAGCCCGCCGGTCGGACAGGGGTACACCATATATTTT. Its translation is CASSPPVGQGYTIYF.

This chain connects TRBV7-9 to TRBJ2-7, with 8 positions matching TRBD1. CDR1 is SEHNR and CDR2 is FQNEAQ in the germline V gene (reference sequence). The CDR3 sequence is 12 residues long. Unmatched junction bases numbered 3, after V lost 5 bases and J lost 6 bases. The CDR3: CASSSTGGEQYF. CDR3 sequence (DNA): TGTGCCAGCAGCAGCACAGGGGGCGAGCAGTACTTC.

This clone was recorded a few times. This chain uses TRBV9 with TRBJ1-1; unclear D gene. Germline V gene lookup returns CDR1 SGDLS and CDR2 YYNGEE. The CDR3 totals 15 residues. V shed 4 bases and J shed 0 bases, with 13 bases lying between them. The CDR3 is CASSPRIGMNTEAFF. In nucleotides, the CDR3 is TGTGCCAGCAGCCCCCGGATAGGGATGAACACTGAAGCTTTCTTT.

The chain recombines TRBV5-8 with TRBJ1-6, with D unclear. The CDR3 has 14 residues. The V and J ends lost 7 bases and 10 bases respectively, with 18 bases between them. Germline V CDR1 and CDR2: SGHTS, YDEGEE. CDR3 DNA sequence: TGTGCCAGCGGGCGGCGGGGAAGGACCTCACCCCTCCACTTT. As protein: CASGRRGRTSPLHF.

V gene TRBV5-6 combines with J gene TRBJ2-5; D possibly matches TRBD1 or TRBD2 (5 bases each). This CDR3 contains 13 residues. Germline V gives CDR1 SGHDT, CDR2 YYEEEE. Trimming removed 4 bases from V and 3 bases from J, with 10 bases in between. The CDR3 loop reads CASSHGTEETQYF. CDR3 nucleotides: TGTGCCAGCAGCCACGGGACGGAAGAGACCCAGTACTTC.